A single sample is the source of the 13 T cell receptor beta chains below, sequenced in a study of identical twins. MiXCR, applied by TCRdb to the 5' RACE reads, yields one record per CDR3 protein. The data contain hundreds of thousands of distinct CDR3 sequences, 10% to 15% of them singletons. The data also belong to a second study, concerning yellow fever vaccine responses in identical twins.

The sample consisted of PBMCs. All receptors come from a woman in her late teens or twenties in good health.

The rearrangement joins TRBV11-2 to TRBJ2-7, with a possible D match to TRBD1 (6 bases). The CDR3 is 14 residues long. CDR1 SGHAT and CDR2 FQNNGV come from the germline V gene. V dropped 7 bases and J dropped 3 bases, with 16 bases sitting between them. The CDR3 DNA reads as TGTGCCAGCAACACGATGGGGGCCTACTACGAGCAGTACTTC. Amino acid sequence: CASNTMGAYYEQYF.

This clonotype was observed many times. The chain uses TRBV10-3 and TRBJ2-5; TRBD2 matches 12 bases. V dropped 10 bases and J dropped 5; count of bases not matched to a gene: 8. Per the germline V gene, CDR1 is ENHRY and CDR2 is SYGVKD. The CDR3 is 14 residues long. DNA of the CDR3: TGTGCCACGAGACTAGCGGGAGAGAAGGAGACCCAGTACTTC. This translates into CATRLAGEKETQYF.

This chain uses TRBV19 with TRBJ2-7; weak D call: TRBD2 (6 bases). V lost 1 base to trimming and J lost 2 bases, with 9 bases between them. The CDR3 consists of 14 residues. In germline, CDR1 is LNHDA, CDR2 SQIVND (reference sequence). The CDR3, as DNA: TGTGCCAGTAGTATAGGCGGGGCCACCTACGAGCAGTACTTC. Translated: CASSIGGATYEQYF. Based on the CDR3 plus reference TRBV19 and TRBJ2-7, the full variable domain is DGGITQSPKYLFRKEGQNVTLSCEQNLNHDAMYWYRQDPGQGLRLIYYSQIVNDFQKGDIAEGYSVSREKKESFPLTVTSAQKNPTAFYLCASSIGGATYEQYFGPGTRLTVT.

This clonotype was counted many times. This chain uses TRBV12-3 or TRBV12-4 with TRBJ2-2, with 13 bases lining up with TRBD2. The junction had 8 bases not matched to a gene; V was cut back by 6 bases and J by 4 bases. The CDR3 runs 17 residues. The CDR3 DNA reads as TGTGCCAGCAGCCCCGGACTAGCGGGAGTCCGCACCGGGGAGCTGTTTTTT. Protein: CASSPGLAGVRTGELFF.

This clonotype was seen a few times. The genes are TRBV2 and TRBJ2-4; D might be TRBD1 or TRBD2, each matching 6 bases. V dropped 6 bases and J dropped 1 base, with 16 bases sitting between them. Germline V lookup: CDR1 SNHLY, CDR2 FYNNEI. The CDR3 runs to 16 residues. The CDR3 loop reads CASRATSQGAKNIQYF. In DNA, the CDR3 is TGTGCCAGCAGAGCAACTAGCCAGGGGGCCAAAAACATTCAGTACTTC.

This clonotype was observed many times. The V gene is TRBV20-1, the J gene TRBJ1-4; 9 nucleotides agree with TRBD1. CDR3 length equals 11 residues. With V trimmed by 8 bases and J by 11 bases, 6 bases remained unmatched. From germline, CDR1 is DFQATT and CDR2 SNEGSKA (reference sequence). This CDR3 is CSIWTGEKLFF. The CDR3 nucleotides read TGCAGTATTTGGACAGGGGAGAAACTGTTTTTT.

This clonotype was observed a handful of times. The V call is TRBV4-1, the J call TRBJ2-1, with 15 positions matching TRBD2. J was trimmed by 0 bases and V by 3 bases; bases with no gene match: 6. CDR1 is MGHRA and CDR2 is YSYEKL in the germline V gene. This CDR3 has 19 amino acids. CDR3 DNA: TGCGCCAGCAGCCAGGGACTAGCGGGGGGTCCAGCCTCCTACAATGAGCAGTTCTTC. Amino acids: CASSQGLAGGPASYNEQFF.

This clonotype has ten or more counts. The chain combines TRBV4-1 with TRBJ2-7, with TRBD1 matching over 8 bases. Germline V lookup: CDR1 MGHRA, CDR2 YSYEKL. This CDR3 has 17 amino acids. The J segment lost 6 bases and the V segment lost 0 bases, leaving 13 bases of the junction unmatched. Written as DNA, the CDR3 is TGCGCCAGCAGCCAAGAGGTAGGACAGGGTGGATCCGGCGAGCAGTACTTC. This translates into CASSQEVGQGGSGEQYF.

This clonotype has at least ten counts. The gene calls are TRBV4-1 and TRBJ2-3; the D gene is possibly TRBD1 (5 bases). CDR3 length: 15 residues. V shed 7 bases and J shed 4 bases, with 18 bases lying between them. CDR1 MGHRA and CDR2 YSYEKL come from the germline V gene. This chain's CDR3 is CASNRAGRIADTQYF. The CDR3 DNA follows: TGCGCCAGCAACCGGGCAGGGCGTATTGCAGATACGCAGTATTTT.

This clonotype has more than one count but fewer than ten. The V and J genes are TRBV4-1 and TRBJ2-5; D could derive from TRBD1 or TRBD2 (6 bases each). Germline CDR1 and CDR2: MGHRA and YSYEKL. V lost 0 bases to trimming and J lost 5 bases, with 13 bases between them. The CDR3 runs to 15 residues. The DNA for the CDR3 is TGCGCCAGCAGCCAAGATGCCGGGGGCCGTGAGACCCAGTACTTC. Translating it yields CASSQDAGGRETQYF.

This clonotype appeared a few times. This chain links TRBV10-1 with TRBJ2-7, with a weak D call TRBD1 (5 bases). CDR3 size: 14 residues. CDR1 is WNHNN and CDR2 is SYGVQD in the germline V gene (reference sequence). With 3 bases removed from V and 2 bases from J, the gap between germline ends came to 11 bases. DNA for the CDR3: TGCGCCAGCAGTGAATCAGGGCTTCCCTACGAGCAGTACTTC. It yields the protein CASSESGLPYEQYF.

This rearrangement joins TRBV5-6 to TRBJ2-1; TRBD2 matches 9 bases. Germline CDR1 and CDR2: SGHDT and YYEEEE. The CDR3 extends over 16 amino acids. Trimming took 0 bases from V and 5 from J; bases not matched to a gene: 6. The CDR3 reads CASSLGRTSANNEQFF. Here the CDR3 DNA reads TGTGCCAGCAGCTTGGGCCGGACTAGCGCAAACAATGAGCAGTTCTTC.

This clonotype was counted between two and nine times. V and J are TRBV10-3 and TRBJ1-2, with a tentative D call TRBD1 (6 bases). The CDR3 totals 13 residues. The ends were cut back, 2 bases at V and 10 bases at J, with 14 bases in the middle. Germline CDR1 is ENHRY and CDR2 is SYGVKD. The CDR3 is CAISETGQPAYTF. Written as DNA, the CDR3 is TGTGCCATCAGTGAGACCGGACAGCCTGCCTACACCTTC.